One sample yielded the 6 T cell receptor beta chains listed below, sequenced in a study of OX40 agonist ivuxolimab in advanced cancers. The assay was immunoSEQ multiplex PCR, and TCRdb's table has in-frame clones only and misses some. This sample has 50,000 to 70,000 clones, with around 86% found just once. The sample was CD4+ or CD8+ T cells sorted from blood, taken in a trial of the OX40 agonist ivuxolimab. These receptor sequences come from an adult with an advanced solid tumor such as melanoma, head and neck, liver or kidney cancer.

The V call is TRBV27, the J call TRBJ2-7; D possibly corresponds to TRBD1 (6 bases). The V and J ends lost 3 bases and 4 bases respectively, with 13 bases between them. The CDR3 is 14 residues long. Germline V CDR1 and CDR2: MNHEY, SMNVEV (reference sequence). DNA for the CDR3: TGTGCCAGCAGTTTTGGCAGGGGACAATACGAGCAGTACTTC. Amino acid sequence: CASSFGRGQYEQYF.

The gene calls are TRBV28 and TRBJ2-7, with 7 bases lining up with TRBD2. The germline gives CDR1 MDHEN, CDR2 SYDVKM. After removal of 3 bases from V and 2 bases from J, the junction contained 13 bases not matched to a gene. The CDR3 has 17 residues. The CDR3 nucleotides read TGTGCCAGCAGTTTGGGGAGGGTGGTAGCGGTTACCTACGAGCAGTACTTC. Its translation is CASSLGRVVAVTYEQYF.

The V call is TRBV5-1, the J call TRBJ2-3; a weak D match, TRBD2 (7 bases). Germline CDR1 and CDR2: SGHRS and YFSETQ. The CDR3 runs to 18 residues. V lost 3 bases and J 0 bases, leaving 20 bases between the germline ends. The CDR3: CASSWPLVGGLSTDTQYF. Written as DNA, the CDR3 is TGCGCCAGCAGCTGGCCACTAGTGGGGGGGCTCAGCACAGATACGCAGTATTTT. The full variable domain, with the rest looked up from reference TRBV5-1 and TRBJ2-3, is KAGVTQTPRYLIKTRGQQVTLSCSPISGHRSVSWYQQTPGQGLQFLFEYFSETQRNKGNFPGRFSGRQFSNSRSEMNVSTLELGDSALYLCASSWPLVGGLSTDTQYFGPGTRLTVL.

This chain links TRBV6-6 with TRBJ2-1; D is unresolved. The CDR3 covers 14 residues. Per the germline V gene, CDR1 is MNHNY and CDR2 is SVGAGI (reference sequence). V was pared by 2 bases and J by 3 bases, with 8 bases between. CDR3 nucleotides: TGTGCCAGCAGTTACGATGGGGACTACAATGAGCAGTTCTTC. Amino acids: CASSYDGDYNEQFF.

The chain combines TRBV6-1 with TRBJ1-1, with D possibly TRBD1 on 5 matching bases. Germline V gene lookup returns CDR1 MNHNS and CDR2 SASEGT. CDR3 length equals 16 residues. The V end lost 4 bases, the J end lost 0 bases, and 15 bases lay between the germline ends. The CDR3 loop reads CASSGLGVGVNTEAFF. CDR3 coding DNA: TGTGCCAGCAGTGGACTGGGGGTGGGAGTGAACACTGAAGCTTTCTTT.

V gene TRBV5-1 combines with J gene TRBJ1-3; a weak D match, TRBD1 (6 bases). The CDR3 spans 16 residues. Germline-derived CDR1 and CDR2 are SGHRS and YFSETQ. With 4 bases removed from V and 3 bases from J, the gap between germline ends came to 17 bases. CDR3 residues: CASSPLRGGSGNTIYF. Here the CDR3 DNA reads TGCGCCAGCAGCCCGCTACGGGGGGGCAGTGGAAACACCATATATTTT. The whole variable domain, filled in from reference TRBV5-1 and TRBJ1-3, reads KAGVTQTPRYLIKTRGQQVTLSCSPISGHRSVSWYQQTPGQGLQFLFEYFSETQRNKGNFPGRFSGRQFSNSRSEMNVSTLELGDSALYLCASSPLRGGSGNTIYFGEGSWLTVV.